This TCR beta chain is from a study of shared clonotypes between healthy human individuals. With regard to this clone: The antigen is unknown.

Each of the donors was a healthy adult who was HIV-negative and had not had a recent acute infection or vaccination. This CDR3 contains 17 residues. V was pared by 5 bases and J by 7 bases, with 13 bases of the junction left unmatched. CDR1 is SGHTA, CDR2 FQGTGA, per germline. Study observations and caveats: The study generally estimated greater richness for naive than memory subsets.

Profiling relied on immunoSEQ multiplex PCR, and the TCRdb table lists in-frame clones only, not all of them. The sample has approximately 2.4 million clones, about 94% seen once. The sequencing sample was made of naive CD4+ T cells sorted from blood. Subset specified: CD45RA+ positively selected. This sequence originates from a man between 18 and 29 years old in good health. This chain links TRBV7-3 with TRBJ1-6; 8 bases are shared with TRBD1. The CDR3 sequence is CASSAYPGQGLNSPLHF. The DNA for the CDR3 is TGTGCCAGCAGCGCCTACCCTGGACAGGGTTTGAATTCACCCCTCCACTTT.